This TCR beta chain was sequenced for a study of blood T cell repertoires in COVID-19 (dated by TCRdb to the early 2020s). Background for the entire study: Samples from collaborators originated in the United States, Italy and Spain and spanned both the acute and convalescent phases of COVID-19. Sample metadata almost always included a de-identified subject ID, COVID-19 status, age in years and sex. The repertoires were released in a freely available public database meant as a resource for research on the immune response to SARS-CoV-2. Subjects who had been exposed to COVID-19, were actively infected with it, or had recovered from it provided the deeply sampled blood TCRbeta repertoires that made up the dataset. The material from the prospective study consisted of cDNA or gDNA derived from T cells, B-cell-depleted T cells, or PBMCs. Samples came from the ongoing ImmuneRACE study (first 160 participants) plus 1,254 subjects from 6 global collaborators. HLA class I and class II types, where available, came from metadata supplied by the sample provider rather than from assay-based typing. The full study reports these points: Clinical and demographic metadata were provided uncurated, with the amount varying by source and participant.

This clone was detected once. Its recognized antigen is unknown. No base quality values were provided; no much bigger clone lies one nucleotide off. The germline V gene (reference sequence) sets CDR1 to SGHKS and CDR2 to YYEKEE. The cysteine opens and the phenylalanine closes a CDR3 of 13 amino acids. Solely the CDR3 DNA is kept, with 39 bases framed from the first base. V loses 10 bases at its end and J loses 4 bases; junction bases beyond the gene matches: 10. One collaborating source in Seattle enrolled patients during active infection and followed them longitudinally through the course of disease. Each collaborating institution followed its own protocols to collect whole blood in K2EDTA tubes. For TCRbeta analysis, collaborator samples were shipped as frozen whole blood, as isolated PBMCs, or as DNA extracted from either sample type. The immunoSEQ Assay, a bias-controlled multiplex PCR, was used to amplify TCRbeta CDR3 regions from genomic DNA. In the paper's pipeline: The number of nucleated cells in each sample was estimated by amplification of reference gene primers within the assay. To quantify the absolute abundance of each unique TCRbeta CDR3 rearrangement, sequence reads were collapsed and filtered. Productive Simpson clonality was computed per sample as the square root of Simpson's diversity index over productive rearrangements. TCRdb retrieved this table from immuneACCESS and kept in-frame rearrangements only. Not all clones are present; in checked studies, unresolved V genes account for under half, and no reason is known for the remainder. Clone size and V and J calls were adopted from that table, with D and trimming inferred from the DNA. For this sample there are some 300,000 clones; approximately 90% appear just once. Together, the top ten hold roughly 6% of the sample.

The source is a woman in her 50s with COVID-19, enrolled during active disease. The sample taken for sequencing was peripheral blood. The chain is encoded by TRBV5-5 joined to TRBJ2-7, and TRBD1 aligns with 8 junction nucleotides. The CDR3 is CAAAQGVGYEQYF. DNA sequence: TGTGCCGCCGCACAGGGGGTGGGTTACGAGCAGTACTTC.